These 8 T cell receptor beta chains were sequenced from one sample in a study of blood T cell repertoires in COVID-19. Some clones are missing from TCRdb's copy, which holds only in-frame ones; the method was immunoSEQ multiplex PCR. Altogether approximately 190,000 clones are present, 84% being singletons, with the ten largest covering around 14%. The sequenced sample consisted of peripheral blood. These receptors were obtained from a man in his thirties or forties with active or convalescent COVID-19.

The J gene is TRBJ2-1, the V gene TRBV6-1, with 9 nucleotides matching TRBD2. With V trimmed by 4 bases and J by 8 bases, 12 bases remained unmatched. Looked up from germline, CDR1 is MNHNS and CDR2 is SASEGT. The CDR3 covers 16 residues. CDR3 DNA: TGTGCCAGCAGTGTCCGTCGGGCTAGCGGGAACCATGAGCAGTTCTTC. This translates into CASSVRRASGNHEQFF.

The rearrangement links TRBV6-1 to TRBJ1-2; the D gene is possibly TRBD1 (6 bases). The CDR3 extends over 17 amino acids. The germline gives CDR1 MNHNS, CDR2 SASEGT. With 0 bases removed from V and 6 bases from J, the gap between germline ends came to 20 bases. The CDR3 region has the DNA TGTGCCAGCAGTGAAGCGGCCGGGGGGCGAGGATATAATGGCTACACCTTC. As protein: CASSEAAGGRGYNGYTF.

The gene calls are TRBV4-3 and TRBJ2-1; 10 positions match TRBD2. This CDR3 is built from 20 residues. Germline loops: CDR1 LGHNA, CDR2 YSLEER. The ends lost 0 bases at V and 0 bases at J; junction bases unmatched: 11. CDR3 sequence reads: CASSQDPPVSSGSSYNEQFF. CDR3 nucleotides: TGCGCCAGCAGCCAAGATCCCCCTGTATCTAGCGGGAGCTCCTACAATGAGCAGTTCTTC.

The chain recombines TRBV5-1 with TRBJ1-2; 9 bases line up with TRBD1. Germline CDR1 and CDR2: SGHRS and YFSETQ. CDR3 length: 16 residues. Trimming took 0 bases from V and 8 from J; bases not matched to a gene: 11. The CDR3 DNA sequence: TGCGCCAGCAGCTTGGGTTACGACAGGGGGTTGTGGGGCTACACCTTC. Translating it yields CASSLGYDRGLWGYTF.

The chain joins TRBV7-9 to TRBJ1-6; D gene ambiguous. Per the germline V gene, CDR1 is SEHNR and CDR2 is FQNEAQ (reference sequence). The CDR3 sequence is 12 residues long. V was shortened by 6 bases and J by 8 bases, with 8 bases between the two germline ends. CDR3 nucleotide sequence: TGTGCCAGCAGTATGAGGGATTCACCCCTCCACTTT. Its translation is CASSMRDSPLHF.

The chain has TRBV5-4 and TRBJ1-2, with 8 nucleotides matching TRBD1. CDR3 size: 15 residues. V lost 3 bases, J lost 3 bases, and 7 bases stayed unmatched. Germline V gene data show CDR1 as SGHNT and CDR2 as YYREEE (reference sequence). The CDR3 sequence is CASSSYTGGHYGYTF. The CDR3 nucleotides read TGTGCCAGCAGCTCATATACAGGGGGTCACTATGGCTACACCTTC.

The chain links TRBV7-9 to TRBJ2-3; a weak D match, TRBD2 (5 bases). Trimming removed 2 bases from V and 0 bases from J, with 15 bases in between. Germline V lookup: CDR1 SEHNR, CDR2 FQNEAQ (reference sequence). The CDR3 runs to 17 residues. CDR3 region: CASSLPVLGLSTDTQYF. Written as DNA, the CDR3 is TGTGCCAGCAGCTTACCTGTACTAGGACTGAGCACAGATACGCAGTATTTT. The full variable domain, its missing parts supplied by reference TRBV7-9 and TRBJ2-3, is DTGVSQNPRHKITKRGQNVTFRCDPISEHNRLYWYRQTLGQGPEFLTYFQNEAQLEKSRLLSDRFSAERPKGSFSTLEIQRTEQGDSAMYLCASSLPVLGLSTDTQYFGPGTRLTVL.

The chain employs TRBV9 and TRBJ2-2; maybe TRBD1 (6 bases). Trimming pared 0 bases from V and 6 bases from J, leaving 12 bases between. CDR1 and CDR2 (germline): SGDLS, YYNGEE. This CDR3 region has 15 residues. This CDR3 is CASSVGAEGAGELFF. The CDR3 DNA reads TGTGCCAGCAGCGTAGGGGCAGAGGGGGCCGGGGAGCTGTTTTTT.